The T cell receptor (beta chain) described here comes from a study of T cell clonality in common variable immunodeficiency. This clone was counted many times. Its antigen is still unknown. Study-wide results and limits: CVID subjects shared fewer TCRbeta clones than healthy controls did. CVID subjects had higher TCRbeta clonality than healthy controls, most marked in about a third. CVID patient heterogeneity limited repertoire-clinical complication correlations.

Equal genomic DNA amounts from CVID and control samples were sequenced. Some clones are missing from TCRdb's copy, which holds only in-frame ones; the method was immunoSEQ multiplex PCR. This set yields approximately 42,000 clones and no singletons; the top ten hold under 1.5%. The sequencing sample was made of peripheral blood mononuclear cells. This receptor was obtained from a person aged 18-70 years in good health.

The DNA read from the CDR3 is TGCAGTGCTAGTTCCCGTGAGGGTGAG. Translation: CSASSREGE. The complete CDR3 sequence is CSASSREGEQFF. V and J are TRBV20-1 and TRBJ2-1, with TRBD2 as a possible D gene (5 bases). From the germline J gene comes the end of the CDR3, since the read stops 3 residues before it. V lost 3 bases, J lost 9 bases, and 12 bases lay in between. The length of the CDR3 is 12 residues. From germline, CDR1 is DFQATT and CDR2 SNEGSKA (reference sequence).